This TCR beta chain originates from a study of cytomegalovirus exposure and HLA in healthy donors. Study-level results: Within an earlier analysis, most TCR beta V segments proved productive either about 87% or about 30% of the time. TCR association rates varied by HLA locus in a later analysis, with DRB1 highest and HLA-C lowest. On later analysis, the bulk of CMV-associated TCR beta chains appeared to be HLA-restricted. Several of the most significant clusters appeared, in a later analysis, to be linked to common viral pathogens.

This PCR relied on a set of 60 Vbeta primers and 13 Jbeta primers. Using immunoSEQ multiplex PCR, the repertoire was profiled, and TCRdb retains in-frame clones only, with some absent. Among 90,000 to 130,000 clones listed, approximately 70% were seen once. This clone occurred a few times. Its specificity is unknown. At one boundary the junction diverges from the germline segment, which might be a read error. The germline V gene has CDR1 SSHAT and CDR2 FNYEAQ (reference sequence). This CDR3 spans 13 amino acids. V is TRBV7-7 and J is TRBJ2-2, with D hard to call. Sequencing used PBMCs. The receptor comes from a young man in good health and CMV-seropositive. This CDR3 is CASSLDLDGELFF. DNA for the CDR3: TGTGCTAGCAGCTTAGACTTAGACGGGGAGCTGTTTTTT.